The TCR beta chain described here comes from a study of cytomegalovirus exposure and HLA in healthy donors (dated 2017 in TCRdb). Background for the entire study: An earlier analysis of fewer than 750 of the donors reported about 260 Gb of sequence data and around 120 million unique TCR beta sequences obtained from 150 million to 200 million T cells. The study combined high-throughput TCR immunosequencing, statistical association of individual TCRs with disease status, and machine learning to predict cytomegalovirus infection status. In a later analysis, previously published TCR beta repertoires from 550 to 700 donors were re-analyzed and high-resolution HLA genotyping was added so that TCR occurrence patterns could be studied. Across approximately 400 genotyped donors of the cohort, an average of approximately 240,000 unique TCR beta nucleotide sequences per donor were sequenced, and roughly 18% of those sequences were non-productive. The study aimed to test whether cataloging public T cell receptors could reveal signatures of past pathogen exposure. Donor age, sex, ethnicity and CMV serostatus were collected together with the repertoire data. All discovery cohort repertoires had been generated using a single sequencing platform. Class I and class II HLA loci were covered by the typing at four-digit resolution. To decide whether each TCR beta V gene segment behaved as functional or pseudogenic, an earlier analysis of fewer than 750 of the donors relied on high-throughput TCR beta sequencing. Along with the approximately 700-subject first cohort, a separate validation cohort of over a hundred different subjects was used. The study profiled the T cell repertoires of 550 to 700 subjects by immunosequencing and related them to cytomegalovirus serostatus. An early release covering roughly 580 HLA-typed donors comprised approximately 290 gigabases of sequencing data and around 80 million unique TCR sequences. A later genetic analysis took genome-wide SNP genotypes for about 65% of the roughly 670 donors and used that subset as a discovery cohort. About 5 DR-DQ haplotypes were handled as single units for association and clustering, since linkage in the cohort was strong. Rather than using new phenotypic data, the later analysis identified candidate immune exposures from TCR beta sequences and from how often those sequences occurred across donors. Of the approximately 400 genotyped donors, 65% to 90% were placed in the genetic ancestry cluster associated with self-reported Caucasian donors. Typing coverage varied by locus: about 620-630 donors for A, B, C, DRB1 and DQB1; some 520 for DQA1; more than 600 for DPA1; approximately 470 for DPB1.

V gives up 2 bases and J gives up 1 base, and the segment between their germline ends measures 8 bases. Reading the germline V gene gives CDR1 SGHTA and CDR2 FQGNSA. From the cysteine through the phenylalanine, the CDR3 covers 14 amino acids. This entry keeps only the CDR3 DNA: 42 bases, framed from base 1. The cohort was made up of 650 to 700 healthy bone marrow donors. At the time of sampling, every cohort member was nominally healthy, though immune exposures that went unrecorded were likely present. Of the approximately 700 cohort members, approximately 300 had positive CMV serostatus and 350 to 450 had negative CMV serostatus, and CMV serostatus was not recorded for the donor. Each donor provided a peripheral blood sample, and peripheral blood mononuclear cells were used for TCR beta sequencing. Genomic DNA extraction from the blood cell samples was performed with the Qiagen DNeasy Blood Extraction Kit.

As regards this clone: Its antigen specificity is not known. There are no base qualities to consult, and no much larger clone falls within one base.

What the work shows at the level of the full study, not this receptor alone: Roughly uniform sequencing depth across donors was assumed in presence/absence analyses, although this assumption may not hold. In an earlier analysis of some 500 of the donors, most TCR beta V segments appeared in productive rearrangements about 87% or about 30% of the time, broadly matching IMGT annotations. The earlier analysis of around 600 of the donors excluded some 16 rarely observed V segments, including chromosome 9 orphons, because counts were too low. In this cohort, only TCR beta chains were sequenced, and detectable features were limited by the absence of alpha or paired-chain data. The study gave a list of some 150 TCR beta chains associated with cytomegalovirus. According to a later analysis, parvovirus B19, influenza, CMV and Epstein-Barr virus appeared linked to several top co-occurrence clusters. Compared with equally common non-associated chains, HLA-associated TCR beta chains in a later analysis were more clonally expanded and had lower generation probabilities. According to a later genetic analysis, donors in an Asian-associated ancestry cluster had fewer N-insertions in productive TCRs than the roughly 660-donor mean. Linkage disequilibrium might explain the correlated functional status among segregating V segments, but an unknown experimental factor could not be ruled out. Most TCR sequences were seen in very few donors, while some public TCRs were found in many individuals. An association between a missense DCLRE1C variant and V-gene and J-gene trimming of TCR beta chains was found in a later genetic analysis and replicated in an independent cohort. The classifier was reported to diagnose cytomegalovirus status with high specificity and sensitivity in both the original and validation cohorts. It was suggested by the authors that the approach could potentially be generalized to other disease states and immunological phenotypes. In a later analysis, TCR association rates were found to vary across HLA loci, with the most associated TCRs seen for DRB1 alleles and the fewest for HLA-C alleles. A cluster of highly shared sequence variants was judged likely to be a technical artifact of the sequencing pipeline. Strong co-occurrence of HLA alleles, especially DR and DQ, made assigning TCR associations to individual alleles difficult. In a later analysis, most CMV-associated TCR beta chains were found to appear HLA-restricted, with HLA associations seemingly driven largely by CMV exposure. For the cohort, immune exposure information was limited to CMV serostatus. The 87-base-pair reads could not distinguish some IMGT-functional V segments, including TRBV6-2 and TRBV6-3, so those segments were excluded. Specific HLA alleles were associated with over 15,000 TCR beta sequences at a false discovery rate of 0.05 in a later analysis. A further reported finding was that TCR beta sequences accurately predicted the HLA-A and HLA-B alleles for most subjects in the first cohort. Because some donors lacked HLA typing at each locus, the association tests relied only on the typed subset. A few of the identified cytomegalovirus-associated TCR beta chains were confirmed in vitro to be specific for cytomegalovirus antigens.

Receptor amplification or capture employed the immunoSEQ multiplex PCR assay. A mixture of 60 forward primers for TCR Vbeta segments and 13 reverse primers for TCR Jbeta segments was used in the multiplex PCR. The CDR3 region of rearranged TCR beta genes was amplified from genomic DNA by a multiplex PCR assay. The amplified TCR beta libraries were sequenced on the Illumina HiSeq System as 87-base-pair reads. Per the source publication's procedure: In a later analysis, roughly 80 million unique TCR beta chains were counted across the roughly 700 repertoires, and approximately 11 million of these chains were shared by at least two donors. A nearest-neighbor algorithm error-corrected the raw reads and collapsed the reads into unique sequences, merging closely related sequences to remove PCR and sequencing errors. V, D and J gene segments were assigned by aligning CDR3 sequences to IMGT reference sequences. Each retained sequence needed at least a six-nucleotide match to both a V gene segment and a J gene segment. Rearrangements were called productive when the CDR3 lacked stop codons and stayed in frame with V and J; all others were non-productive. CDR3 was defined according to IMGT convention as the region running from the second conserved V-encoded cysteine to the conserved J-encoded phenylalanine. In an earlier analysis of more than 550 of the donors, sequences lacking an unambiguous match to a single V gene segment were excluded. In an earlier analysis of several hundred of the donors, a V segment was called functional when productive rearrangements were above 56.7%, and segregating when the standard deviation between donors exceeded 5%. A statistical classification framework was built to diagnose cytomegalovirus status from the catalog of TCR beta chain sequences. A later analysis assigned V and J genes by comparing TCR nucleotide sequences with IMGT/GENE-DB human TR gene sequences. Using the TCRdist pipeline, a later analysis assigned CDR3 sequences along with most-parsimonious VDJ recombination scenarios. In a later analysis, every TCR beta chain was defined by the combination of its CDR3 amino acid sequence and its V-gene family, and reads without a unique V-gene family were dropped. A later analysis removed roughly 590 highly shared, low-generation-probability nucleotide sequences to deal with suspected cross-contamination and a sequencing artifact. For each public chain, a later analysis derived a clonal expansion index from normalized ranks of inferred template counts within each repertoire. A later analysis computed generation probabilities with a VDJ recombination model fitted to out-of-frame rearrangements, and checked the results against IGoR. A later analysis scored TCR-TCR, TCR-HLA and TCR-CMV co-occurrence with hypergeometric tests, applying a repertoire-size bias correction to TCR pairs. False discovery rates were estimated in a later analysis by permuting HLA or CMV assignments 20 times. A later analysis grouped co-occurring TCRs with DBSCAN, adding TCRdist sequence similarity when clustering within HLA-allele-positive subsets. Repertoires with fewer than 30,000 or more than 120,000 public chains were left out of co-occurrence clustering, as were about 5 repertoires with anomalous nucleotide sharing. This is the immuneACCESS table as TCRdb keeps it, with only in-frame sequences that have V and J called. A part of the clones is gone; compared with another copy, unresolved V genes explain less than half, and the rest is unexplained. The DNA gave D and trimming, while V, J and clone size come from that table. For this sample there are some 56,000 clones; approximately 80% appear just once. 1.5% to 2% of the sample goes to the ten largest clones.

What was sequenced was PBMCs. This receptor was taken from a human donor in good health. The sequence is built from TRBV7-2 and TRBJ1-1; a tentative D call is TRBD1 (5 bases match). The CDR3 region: CASSLYRSNTEAFF. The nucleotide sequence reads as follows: TGTGCCAGCAGCTTATACAGGTCGAACACTGAAGCTTTCTTT.